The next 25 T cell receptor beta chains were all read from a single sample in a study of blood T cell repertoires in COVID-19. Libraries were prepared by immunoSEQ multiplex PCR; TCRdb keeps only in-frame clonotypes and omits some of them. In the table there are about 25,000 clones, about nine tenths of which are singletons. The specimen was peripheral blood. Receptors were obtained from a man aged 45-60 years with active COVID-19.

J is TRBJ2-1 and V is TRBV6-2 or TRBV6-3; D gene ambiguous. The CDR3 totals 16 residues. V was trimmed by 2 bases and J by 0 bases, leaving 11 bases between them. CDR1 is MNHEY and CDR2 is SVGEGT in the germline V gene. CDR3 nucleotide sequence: TGTGCCAGCAGTTACGTTGCCGCGAGCTCCTACAATGAGCAGTTCTTC. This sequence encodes CASSYVAASSYNEQFF.

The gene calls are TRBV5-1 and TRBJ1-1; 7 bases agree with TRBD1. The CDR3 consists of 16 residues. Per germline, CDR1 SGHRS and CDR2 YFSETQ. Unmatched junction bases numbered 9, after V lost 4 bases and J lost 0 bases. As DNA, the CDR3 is TGCGCCAGCAGCCGTCGACAGGGCCAGCTGAACACTGAAGCTTTCTTT. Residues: CASSRRQGQLNTEAFF.

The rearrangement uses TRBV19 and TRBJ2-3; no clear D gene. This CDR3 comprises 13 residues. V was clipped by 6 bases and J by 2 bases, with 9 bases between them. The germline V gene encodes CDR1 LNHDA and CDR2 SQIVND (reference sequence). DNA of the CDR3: TGTGCCAGTAGCGACACGTCCACAGATACGCAGTATTTT. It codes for CASSDTSTDTQYF.

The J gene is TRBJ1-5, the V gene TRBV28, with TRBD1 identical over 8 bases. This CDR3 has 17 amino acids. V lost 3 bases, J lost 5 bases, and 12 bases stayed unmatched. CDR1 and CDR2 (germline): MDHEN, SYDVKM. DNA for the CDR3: TGTGCCAGCAGTTTTAGTCCCCAGGACAGGGTAGATCAGCCCCAGCATTTT. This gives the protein CASSFSPQDRVDQPQHF.

The CDR3: CASSQDLLAGAGNEQFF. CDR3 DNA: TGTGCCAGCAGCCAAGATCTACTAGCGGGAGCGGGTAATGAGCAGTTCTTC. The chain employs TRBV3-1 (or the pseudogene TRBV3-2) and TRBJ2-1, with TRBD2 identical over 11 bases. CDR3 size: 17 residues. Germline loops: CDR1 LGHDT, CDR2 YNNKEL (reference sequence). The V and J ends lost 0 bases and 7 bases, in that order; junction bases with no gene match: 8.

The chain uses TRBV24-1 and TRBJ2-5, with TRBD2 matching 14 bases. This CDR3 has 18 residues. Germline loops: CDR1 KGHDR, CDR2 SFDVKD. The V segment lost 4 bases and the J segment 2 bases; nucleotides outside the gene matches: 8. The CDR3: CATSDLGLAGDGQETQYF. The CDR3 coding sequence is TGTGCCACCAGTGACTTGGGACTAGCGGGAGACGGGCAAGAGACCCAGTACTTC.

The CDR3 DNA reads as TGTGCCAGCAGCTTGTCAACCTACGAGCAGTACTTC. It specifies CASSLSTYEQYF. The V gene is TRBV11-2, the J gene TRBJ2-7; D unclear. Trimming took 3 bases from V and 2 from J, leaving 5 bases between them. The CDR3 is 12 residues long. CDR1 SGHAT and CDR2 FQNNGV come from the germline V gene.

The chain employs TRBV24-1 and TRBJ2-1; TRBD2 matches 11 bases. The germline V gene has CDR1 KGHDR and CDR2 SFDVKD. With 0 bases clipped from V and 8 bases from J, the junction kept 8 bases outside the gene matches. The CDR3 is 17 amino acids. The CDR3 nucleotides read TGTGCCACCAGTGATTTGACAATAGCGGGAGGGCCCGATGAGCAGTTCTTC. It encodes CATSDLTIAGGPDEQFF.

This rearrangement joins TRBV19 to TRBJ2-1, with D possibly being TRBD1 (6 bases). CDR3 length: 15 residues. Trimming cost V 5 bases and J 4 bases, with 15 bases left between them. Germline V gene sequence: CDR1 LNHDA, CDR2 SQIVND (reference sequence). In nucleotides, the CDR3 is TGTGCCAGTAGTTTGGGCCAGGGGATATACAATGAGCAGTTCTTC. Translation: CASSLGQGIYNEQFF.

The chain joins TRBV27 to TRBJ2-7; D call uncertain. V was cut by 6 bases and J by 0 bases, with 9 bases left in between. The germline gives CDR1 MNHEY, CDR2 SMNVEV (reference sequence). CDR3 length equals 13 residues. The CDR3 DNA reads TGTGCCAGCAGGGGCCTCCCCTCCTACGAGCAGTACGTC. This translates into CASRGLPSYEQYV.

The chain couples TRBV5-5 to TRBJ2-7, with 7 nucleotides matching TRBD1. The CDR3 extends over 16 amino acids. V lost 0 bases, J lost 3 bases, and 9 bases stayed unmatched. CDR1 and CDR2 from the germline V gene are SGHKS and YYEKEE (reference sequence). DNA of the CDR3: TGTGCCAGCAGCTTGGATAGGGGGCCTTTTGGCTACGAGCAGTACTTC. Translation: CASSLDRGPFGYEQYF.

The CDR3 sequence is CASSSESYNSPLHF. Written as DNA, the CDR3 is TGTGCCAGCAGCTCCGAGTCCTATAATTCACCCCTCCACTTT. The chain combines TRBV7-9 with TRBJ1-6; D is uncertain. Germline CDR1 is SEHNR and CDR2 is FQNEAQ (reference sequence). V was pared by 4 bases and J by 1 base, with 5 bases between. The CDR3 is 14 amino acids.

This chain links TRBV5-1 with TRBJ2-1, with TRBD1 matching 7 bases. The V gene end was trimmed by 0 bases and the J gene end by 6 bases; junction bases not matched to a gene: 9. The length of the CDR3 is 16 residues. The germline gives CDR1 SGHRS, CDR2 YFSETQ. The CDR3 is CASSLGRQGPSNEQFF. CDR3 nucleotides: TGCGCCAGCAGCTTGGGCCGACAGGGCCCCTCCAATGAGCAGTTCTTC.

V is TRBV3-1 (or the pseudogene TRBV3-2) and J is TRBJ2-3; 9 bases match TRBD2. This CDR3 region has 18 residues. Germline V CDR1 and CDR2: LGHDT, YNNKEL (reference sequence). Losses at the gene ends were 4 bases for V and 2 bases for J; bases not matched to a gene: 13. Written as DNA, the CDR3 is TGTGCCAGCAGCCCCCCTCAAGGGAGCGGGAGGAACACAGATACGCAGTATTTT. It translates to CASSPPQGSGRNTDTQYF.

Here the CDR3 reads CASSEEGDRGQYTF. CDR3 bases: TGTGCCAGCAGTGAGGAGGGGGACAGGGGGCAATACACCTTC. V and J are TRBV6-4 and TRBJ1-2; TRBD1 agrees at 12 bases. The germline V gene has CDR1 MRHNA and CDR2 SNTAGT. V lost 3 bases to trimming and J lost 11 bases; unmatched junction nucleotides: 7. The CDR3 runs to 14 residues.

CDR3 loop: CASSFQAGGPGETQYF. CDR3 DNA sequence: TGTGCCAGCAGTTTTCAAGCGGGAGGGCCGGGAGAGACCCAGTACTTC. The genes are TRBV27 and TRBJ2-5; 10 nucleotides agree with TRBD2. V was clipped by 3 bases and J by 4 bases; unmatched bases: 8. Germline V gene lookup returns CDR1 MNHEY and CDR2 SMNVEV (reference sequence). The CDR3 has 16 amino acids.

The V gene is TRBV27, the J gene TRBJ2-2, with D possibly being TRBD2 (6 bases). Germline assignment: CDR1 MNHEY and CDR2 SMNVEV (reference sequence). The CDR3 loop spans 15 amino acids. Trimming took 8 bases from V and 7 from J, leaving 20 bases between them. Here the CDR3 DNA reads TGTGCCAGCCGACGGAGTCGGGGGTCGGGCGGGGAGCTGTTTTTT. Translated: CASRRSRGSGGELFF.

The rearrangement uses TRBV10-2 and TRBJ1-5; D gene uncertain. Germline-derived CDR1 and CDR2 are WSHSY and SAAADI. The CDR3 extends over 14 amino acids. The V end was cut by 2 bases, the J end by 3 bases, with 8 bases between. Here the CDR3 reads CASSETTINQPQHF. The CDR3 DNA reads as TGCGCCAGCAGTGAGACGACAATCAATCAGCCCCAGCATTTT.

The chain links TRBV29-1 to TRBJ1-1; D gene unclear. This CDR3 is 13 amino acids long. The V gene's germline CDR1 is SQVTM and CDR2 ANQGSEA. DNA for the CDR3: TGCATTATTGGCGGAGGAATGAACACTGAAGCTTTCTTT. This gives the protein CIIGGGMNTEAFF.

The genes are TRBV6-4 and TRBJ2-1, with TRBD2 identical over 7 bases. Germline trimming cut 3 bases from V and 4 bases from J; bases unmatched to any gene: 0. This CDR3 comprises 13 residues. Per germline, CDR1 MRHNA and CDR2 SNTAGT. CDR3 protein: CASSEREYNEQFF. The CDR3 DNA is TGTGCCAGCAGTGAGCGGGAGTACAATGAGCAGTTCTTC.

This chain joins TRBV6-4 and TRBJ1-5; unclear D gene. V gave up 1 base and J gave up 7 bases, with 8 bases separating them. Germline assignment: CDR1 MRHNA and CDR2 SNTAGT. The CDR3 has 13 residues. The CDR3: CASSDWVGQPQHF. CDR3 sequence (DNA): TGTGCCAGCAGTGACTGGGTCGGGCAGCCCCAGCATTTT.

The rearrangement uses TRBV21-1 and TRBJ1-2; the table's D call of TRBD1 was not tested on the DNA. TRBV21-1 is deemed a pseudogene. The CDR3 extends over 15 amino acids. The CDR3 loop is CASSKEGRAWYGYTF. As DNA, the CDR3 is TGTGCCAGCAGCAAAGAGGGCAGGGCTTGGTATGGCTACACCTTC.

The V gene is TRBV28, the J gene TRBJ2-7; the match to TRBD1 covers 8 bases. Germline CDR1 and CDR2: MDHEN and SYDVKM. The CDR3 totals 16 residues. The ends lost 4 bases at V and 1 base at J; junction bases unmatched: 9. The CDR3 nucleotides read TGTGCCAGCAGTTCCGTAGGACAGGGAACTTCCTACGAGCAGTACGTC. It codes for CASSSVGQGTSYEQYV.

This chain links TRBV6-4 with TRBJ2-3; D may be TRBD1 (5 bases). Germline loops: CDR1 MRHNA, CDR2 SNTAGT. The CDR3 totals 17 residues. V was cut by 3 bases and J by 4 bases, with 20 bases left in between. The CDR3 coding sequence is TGTGCCAGCAGTGAAGGCTTGTCCTCAGGGTTCGCAGATACGCAGTATTTT. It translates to CASSEGLSSGFADTQYF.

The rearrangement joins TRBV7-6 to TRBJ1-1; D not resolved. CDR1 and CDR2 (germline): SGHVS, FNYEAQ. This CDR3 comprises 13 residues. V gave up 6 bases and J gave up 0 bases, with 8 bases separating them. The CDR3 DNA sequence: TGTGCCAGCAGGGACGGGGTGAACACTGAAGCTTTCTTT. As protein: CASRDGVNTEAFF.